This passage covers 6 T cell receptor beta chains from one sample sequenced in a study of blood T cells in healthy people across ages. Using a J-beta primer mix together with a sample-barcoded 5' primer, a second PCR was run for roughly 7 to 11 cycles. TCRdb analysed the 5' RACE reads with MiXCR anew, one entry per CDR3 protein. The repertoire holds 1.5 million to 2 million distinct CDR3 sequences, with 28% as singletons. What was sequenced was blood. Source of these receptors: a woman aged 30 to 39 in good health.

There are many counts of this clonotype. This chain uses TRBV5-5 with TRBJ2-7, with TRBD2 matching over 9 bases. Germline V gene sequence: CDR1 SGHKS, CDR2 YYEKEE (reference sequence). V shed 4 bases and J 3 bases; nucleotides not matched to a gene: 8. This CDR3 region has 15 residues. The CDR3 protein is CASSTASGANYEQYF. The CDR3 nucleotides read TGTGCCAGCAGCACCGCTAGCGGGGCCAACTACGAGCAGTACTTC.

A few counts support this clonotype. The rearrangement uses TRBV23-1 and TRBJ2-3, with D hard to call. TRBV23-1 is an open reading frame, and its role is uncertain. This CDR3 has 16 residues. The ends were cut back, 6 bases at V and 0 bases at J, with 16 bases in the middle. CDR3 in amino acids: CASRHCRAGSTDTQYF. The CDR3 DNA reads TGCGCCAGCAGACACTGTCGTGCAGGTAGCACAGATACGCAGTATTTT.

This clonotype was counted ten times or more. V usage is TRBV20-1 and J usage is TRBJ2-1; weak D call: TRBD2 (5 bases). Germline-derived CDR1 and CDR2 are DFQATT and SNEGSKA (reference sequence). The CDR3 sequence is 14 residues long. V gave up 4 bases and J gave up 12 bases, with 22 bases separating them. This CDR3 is CSANRDRVVSGQFF. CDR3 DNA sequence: TGCAGTGCTAACCGGGATCGGGTCGTCTCGGGGCAGTTCTTC.

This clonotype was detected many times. CDR3 nucleotide sequence: TGTGCCAGCAGCTTACGGGACAGAATTTACGAGCAGTACTTC. Its translation: CASSLRDRIYEQYF. V usage is TRBV7-9 and J usage is TRBJ2-7, with 7 bases aligning to TRBD1. The CDR3 is 14 amino acids. The V gene's germline CDR1 is SEHNR and CDR2 FQNEAQ (reference sequence). V dropped 2 bases and J dropped 4; count of bases not matched to a gene: 5. Full variable domain (missing parts from reference TRBV7-9 and TRBJ2-7): DTGVSQNPRHKITKRGQNVTFRCDPISEHNRLYWYRQTLGQGPEFLTYFQNEAQLEKSRLLSDRFSAERPKGSFSTLEIQRTEQGDSAMYLCASSLRDRIYEQYFGPGTRLTVT.

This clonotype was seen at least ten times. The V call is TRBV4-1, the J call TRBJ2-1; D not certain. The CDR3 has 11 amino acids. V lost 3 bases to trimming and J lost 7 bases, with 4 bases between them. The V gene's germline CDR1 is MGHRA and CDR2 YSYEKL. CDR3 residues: CASSQENEQFF. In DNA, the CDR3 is TGCGCCAGCAGCCAGGAAAATGAGCAGTTCTTC.

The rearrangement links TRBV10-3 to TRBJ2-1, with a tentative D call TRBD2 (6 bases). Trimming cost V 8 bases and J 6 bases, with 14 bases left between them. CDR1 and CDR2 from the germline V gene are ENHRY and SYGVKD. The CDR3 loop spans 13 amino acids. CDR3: CAIGAVEGNEQFF. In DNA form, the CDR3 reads TGTGCCATCGGGGCGGTGGAGGGCAATGAGCAGTTCTTC.